This TCR beta chain was retrieved from a study of T cell clonotyping in hematopoietic cell transplantation. TCRdb keeps only in-frame clones here, not all; method: immunoSEQ multiplex PCR. The sample consists of about 36,000 clones, over 85% of them appearing once. CDR3 length: 16 amino acids. Germline assignment: CDR1 KGHSH and CDR2 LQKENI. V trimming: 0 bases; J trimming: 4 bases; junction bases outside the gene matches: 8. Regarding the study as a whole: CD4 and CD8 repertoire contributions could not be separated without sorting. Graft donor and pretransplant recipient Inverse Simpson Index values predicted broader posttransplant TCR diversity. Pathologically expanded recipient clonotypes increased progressively from day 30 to day 180 as diversity fell.

Time point: recipient sample about 28 days before transplant, after cytoreduction. This clone was recorded once. Its antigen remains unidentified. The sequence derives from a man between 35 and 55 years old with chronic myeloid leukemia. Some clones in this sample may be carry-over from other donors' samples. The sequences come from peripheral blood mononuclear cells, collected before stem cell transplant. V and J are TRBV18 and TRBJ1-1; 7 bases align to TRBD1. The CDR3 region has the DNA TGTGCCAGCTCACCACCGGACAGACAGGGAGTCACTGAAGCTTTCTTT. Translation: CASSPPDRQGVTEAFF.